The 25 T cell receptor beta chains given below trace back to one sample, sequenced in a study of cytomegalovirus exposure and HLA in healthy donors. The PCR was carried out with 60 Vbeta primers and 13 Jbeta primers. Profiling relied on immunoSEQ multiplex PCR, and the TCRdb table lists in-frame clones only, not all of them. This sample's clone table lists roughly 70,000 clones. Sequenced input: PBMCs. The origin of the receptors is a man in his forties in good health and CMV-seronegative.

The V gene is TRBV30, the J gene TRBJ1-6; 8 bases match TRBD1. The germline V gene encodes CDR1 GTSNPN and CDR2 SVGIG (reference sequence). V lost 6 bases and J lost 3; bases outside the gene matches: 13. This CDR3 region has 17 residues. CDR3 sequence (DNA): TGTGCCTGTATCAACAGGGACAGGCTCCTCTATAATTCACCCCTCCACTTT. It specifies CACINRDRLLYNSPLHF.

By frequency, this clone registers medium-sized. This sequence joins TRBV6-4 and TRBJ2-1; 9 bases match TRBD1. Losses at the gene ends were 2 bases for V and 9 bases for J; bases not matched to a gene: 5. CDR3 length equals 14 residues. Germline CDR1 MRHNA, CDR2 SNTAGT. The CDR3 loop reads CASSDDRGSGEQFF. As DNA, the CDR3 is TGTGCCAGCAGTGACGACAGGGGGAGCGGTGAGCAGTTCTTC.

CDR3 sequence reads: CASSPRGTGNTGELFF. DNA for the CDR3: TGTGCCAGCAGCCCCAGGGGAACAGGGAACACCGGGGAGCTGTTTTTT. This rearrangement joins TRBV7-2 to TRBJ2-2; D possibly corresponds to TRBD1 (6 bases). The CDR3 length is 16 residues. Trimming stripped 5 bases from V and 1 base from J, with 14 bases between. Germline V gene data show CDR1 as SGHTA and CDR2 as FQGNSA.

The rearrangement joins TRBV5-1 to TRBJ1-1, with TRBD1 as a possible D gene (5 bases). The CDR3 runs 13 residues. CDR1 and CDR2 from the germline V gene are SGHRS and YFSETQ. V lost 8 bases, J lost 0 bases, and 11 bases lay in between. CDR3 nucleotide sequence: TGCGCCAGTCGGGGGATAATGAACACTGAAGCTTTCTTT. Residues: CASRGIMNTEAFF.

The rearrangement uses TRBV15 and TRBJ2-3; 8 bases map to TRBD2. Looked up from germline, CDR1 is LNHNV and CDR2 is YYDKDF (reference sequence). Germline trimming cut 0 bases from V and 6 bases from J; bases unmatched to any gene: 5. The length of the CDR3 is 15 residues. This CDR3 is CATSRDGTSEDTQYF. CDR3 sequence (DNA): TGTGCCACCAGCAGAGACGGGACTAGTGAGGATACGCAGTATTTT.

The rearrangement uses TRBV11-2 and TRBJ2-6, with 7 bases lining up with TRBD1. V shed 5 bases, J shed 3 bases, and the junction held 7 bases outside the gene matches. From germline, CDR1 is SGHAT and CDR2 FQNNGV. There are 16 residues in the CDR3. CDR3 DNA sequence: TGTGCCAGCAGCGCGGACAGGCCCTTTGGGGCCAACGTCCTGACTTTC. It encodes CASSADRPFGANVLTF.

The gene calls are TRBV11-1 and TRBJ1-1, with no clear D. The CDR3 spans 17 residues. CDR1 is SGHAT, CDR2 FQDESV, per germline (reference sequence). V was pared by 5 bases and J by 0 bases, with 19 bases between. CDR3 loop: CASSRSPWARMNTEAFF. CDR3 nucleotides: TGTGCCAGCAGCCGTTCACCCTGGGCCCGGATGAACACTGAAGCTTTCTTT. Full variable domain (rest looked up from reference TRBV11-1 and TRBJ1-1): EAEVAQSPRYKITEKSQAVAFWCDPISGHATLYWYRQILGQGPELLVQFQDESVVDDSQLPKDRFSAERLKGVDSTLKIQPAELGDSAMYLCASSRSPWARMNTEAFFGQGTRLTVV.

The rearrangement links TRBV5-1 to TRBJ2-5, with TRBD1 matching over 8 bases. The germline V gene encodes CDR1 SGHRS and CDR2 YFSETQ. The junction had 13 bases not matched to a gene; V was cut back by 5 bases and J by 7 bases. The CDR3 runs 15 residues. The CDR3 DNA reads TGCGCCAGCAGACCCGGGGCAGGGGGCGATCGGACCCAGTACTTC. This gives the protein CASRPGAGGDRTQYF. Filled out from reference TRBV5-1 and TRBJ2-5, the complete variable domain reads KAGVTQTPRYLIKTRGQQVTLSCSPISGHRSVSWYQQTPGQGLQFLFEYFSETQRNKGNFPGRFSGRQFSNSRSEMNVSTLELGDSALYLCASRPGAGGDRTQYFGPGTRLLVL.

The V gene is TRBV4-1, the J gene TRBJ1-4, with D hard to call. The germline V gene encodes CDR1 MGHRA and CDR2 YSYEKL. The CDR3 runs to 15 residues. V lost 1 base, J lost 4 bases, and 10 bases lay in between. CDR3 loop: CASSQGTDGNEKLFF. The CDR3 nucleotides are TGCGCCAGCAGCCAAGGTACAGACGGTAATGAAAAACTGTTTTTT.

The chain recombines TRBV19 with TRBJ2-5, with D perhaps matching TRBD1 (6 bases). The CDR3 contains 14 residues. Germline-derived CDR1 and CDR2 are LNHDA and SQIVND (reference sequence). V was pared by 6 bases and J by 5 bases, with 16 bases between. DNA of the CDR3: TGTGCCAGTAGCCTCCAGGGGTTCGGGGAGACCCAGTACTTC. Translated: CASSLQGFGETQYF.

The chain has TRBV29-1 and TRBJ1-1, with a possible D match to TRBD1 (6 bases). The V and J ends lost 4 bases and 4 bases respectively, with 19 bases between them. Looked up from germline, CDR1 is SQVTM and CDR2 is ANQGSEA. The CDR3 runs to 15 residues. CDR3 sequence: CSVVGPGAWSTEAFF. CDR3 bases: TGCAGCGTTGTAGGCCCAGGGGCATGGAGCACTGAAGCTTTCTTT.

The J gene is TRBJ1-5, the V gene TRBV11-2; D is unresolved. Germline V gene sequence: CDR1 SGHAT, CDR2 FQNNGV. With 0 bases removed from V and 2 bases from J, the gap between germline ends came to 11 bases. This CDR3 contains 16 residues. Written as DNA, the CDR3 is TGTGCCAGCAGCTTAGATGGCAGAGGGCGCAATCAGCCCCAGCATTTT. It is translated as CASSLDGRGRNQPQHF.

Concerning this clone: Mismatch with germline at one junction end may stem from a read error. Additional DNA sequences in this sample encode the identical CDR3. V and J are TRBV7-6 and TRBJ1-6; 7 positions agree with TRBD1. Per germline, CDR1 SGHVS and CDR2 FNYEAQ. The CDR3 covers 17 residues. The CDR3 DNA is TGTGCCAGCAGCCCGCGACCCAGGGGGGATGCTAATTCGCCCCTCCACTTT. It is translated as CASSPRPRGDANSPLHF.

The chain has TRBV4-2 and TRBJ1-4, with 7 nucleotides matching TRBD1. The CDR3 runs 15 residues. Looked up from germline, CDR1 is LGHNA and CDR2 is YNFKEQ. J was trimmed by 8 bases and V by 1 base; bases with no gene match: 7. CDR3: CASSQVRGPGEKLFF. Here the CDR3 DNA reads TGTGCCAGCAGCCAAGTGAGGGGGCCTGGAGAAAAACTGTTTTTT.

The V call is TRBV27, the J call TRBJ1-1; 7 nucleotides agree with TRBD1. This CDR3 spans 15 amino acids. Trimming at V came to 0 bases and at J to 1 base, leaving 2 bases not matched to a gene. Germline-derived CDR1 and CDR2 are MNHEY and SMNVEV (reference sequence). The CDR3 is CASSLSDRTNTEAFF. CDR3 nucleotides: TGTGCCAGCAGTTTATCGGACAGGACGAACACTGAAGCTTTCTTT.

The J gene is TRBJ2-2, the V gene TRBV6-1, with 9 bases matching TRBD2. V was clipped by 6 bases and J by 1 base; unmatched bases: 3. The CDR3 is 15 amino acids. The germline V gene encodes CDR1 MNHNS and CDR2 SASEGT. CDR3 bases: TGTGCCAGCAGCCCACTAGCGGGGAACACCGGGGAGCTGTTTTTT. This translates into CASSPLAGNTGELFF.

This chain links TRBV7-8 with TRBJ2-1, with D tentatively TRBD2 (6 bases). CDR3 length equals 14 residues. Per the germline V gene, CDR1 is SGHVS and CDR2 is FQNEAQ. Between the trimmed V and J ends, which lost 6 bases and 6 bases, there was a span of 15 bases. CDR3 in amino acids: CASRRSRGSNEQFF. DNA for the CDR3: TGTGCCAGCAGGAGGTCGCGGGGTTCCAATGAGCAGTTCTTC.

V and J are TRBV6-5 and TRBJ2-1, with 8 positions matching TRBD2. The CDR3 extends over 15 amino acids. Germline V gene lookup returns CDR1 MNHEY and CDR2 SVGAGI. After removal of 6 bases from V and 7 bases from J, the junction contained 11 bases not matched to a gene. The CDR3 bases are TGTGCCAGCAGCCCCACTAGCGGTAGTTTGAATGAGCAGTTCTTC. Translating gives CASSPTSGSLNEQFF.

For the CDR3, the DNA is TGCAGTGCTCCGGTGGGCCGGGGCTACACCTTC. Residues: CSAPVGRGYTF. V and J are TRBV20-1 and TRBJ1-2; no definite D call. Germline loops: CDR1 DFQATT, CDR2 SNEGSKA (reference sequence). Trimming left V 5 bases short and J 8 bases short, with 12 bases between. This CDR3 is built from 11 residues.

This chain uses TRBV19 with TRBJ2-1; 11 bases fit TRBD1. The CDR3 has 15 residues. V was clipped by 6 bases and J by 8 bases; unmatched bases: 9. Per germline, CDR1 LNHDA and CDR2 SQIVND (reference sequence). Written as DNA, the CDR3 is TGTGCCAGTAGAAACGGACAGGGGGCGTATGATGAGCAGTTCTTC. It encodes CASRNGQGAYDEQFF.

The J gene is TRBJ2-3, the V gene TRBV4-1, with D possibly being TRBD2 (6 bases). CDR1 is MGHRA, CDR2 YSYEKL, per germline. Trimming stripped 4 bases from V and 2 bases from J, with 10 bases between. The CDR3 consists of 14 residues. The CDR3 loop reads CASSPSGVTDTQYF. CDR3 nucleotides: TGCGCCAGCAGCCCTTCGGGGGTCACAGATACGCAGTATTTT.

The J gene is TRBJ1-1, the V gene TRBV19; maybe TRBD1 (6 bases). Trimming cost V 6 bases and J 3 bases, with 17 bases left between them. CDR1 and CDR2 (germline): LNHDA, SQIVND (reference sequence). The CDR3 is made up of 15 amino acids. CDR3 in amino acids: CASRAGTTGYTEAFF. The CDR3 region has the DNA TGTGCCAGTAGGGCCGGGACAACCGGTTACACTGAAGCTTTCTTT.

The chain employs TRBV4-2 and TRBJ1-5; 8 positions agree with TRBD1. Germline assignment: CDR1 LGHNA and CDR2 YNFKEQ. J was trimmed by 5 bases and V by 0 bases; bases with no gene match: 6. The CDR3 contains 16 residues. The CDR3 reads CASSQEGTGSDQPQHF. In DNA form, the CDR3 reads TGTGCCAGCAGCCAAGAGGGGACAGGTAGTGATCAGCCCCAGCATTTT.

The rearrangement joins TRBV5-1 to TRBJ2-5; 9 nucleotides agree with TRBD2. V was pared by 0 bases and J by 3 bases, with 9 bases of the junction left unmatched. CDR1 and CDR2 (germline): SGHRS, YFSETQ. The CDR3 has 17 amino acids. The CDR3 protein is CASSLAVSGGLEETQYF. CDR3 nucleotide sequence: TGCGCCAGCAGCTTGGCCGTTAGCGGGGGCTTGGAAGAGACCCAGTACTTC.

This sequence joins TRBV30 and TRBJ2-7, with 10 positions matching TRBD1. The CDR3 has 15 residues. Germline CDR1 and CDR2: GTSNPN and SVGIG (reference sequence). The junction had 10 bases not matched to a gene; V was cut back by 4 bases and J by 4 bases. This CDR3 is CAWKVPGQGWYEQYF. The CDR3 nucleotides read TGTGCCTGGAAAGTCCCGGGACAGGGGTGGTACGAGCAGTACTTC.